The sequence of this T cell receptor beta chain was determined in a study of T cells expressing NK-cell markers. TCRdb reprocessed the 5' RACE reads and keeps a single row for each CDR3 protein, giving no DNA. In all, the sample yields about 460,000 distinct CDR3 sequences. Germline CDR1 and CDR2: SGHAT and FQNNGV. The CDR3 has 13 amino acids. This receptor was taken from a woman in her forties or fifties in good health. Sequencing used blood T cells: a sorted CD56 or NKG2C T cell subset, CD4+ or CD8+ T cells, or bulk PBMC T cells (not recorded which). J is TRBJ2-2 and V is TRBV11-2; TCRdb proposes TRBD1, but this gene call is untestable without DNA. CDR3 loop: CASSGNRAGELFF.